These 6 T cell receptor beta chains were sequenced from one sample in a study of control samples from healthy donors and cancer patients. Some clones are missing from TCRdb's copy, which holds only in-frame ones; the method was immunoSEQ multiplex PCR. This sample yields about 51,000 clones, of which 75% to 85% are seen a single time; roughly 9.1% belongs to the top ten. Material for sequencing was blood. Receptors originate from a man aged 65 to 85 in good health.

The chain uses TRBV3-1 (or the pseudogene TRBV3-2) and TRBJ2-2; D is undetermined. In germline, CDR1 is LGHDT, CDR2 YNNKEL (reference sequence). The CDR3 consists of 16 residues. V lost 2 bases and J lost 0, with 10 bases in between. For the CDR3, the DNA is TGTGCCAGCAGCCAATCCCTCCGACCGAACACCGGGGAGCTGTTTTTT. Its protein product is CASSQSLRPNTGELFF.

This clone was picked up a small number of times. The V call is TRBV28, the J call TRBJ1-5; D unclear. The CDR3 has 15 residues. With 2 bases removed from V and 0 bases from J, the gap between germline ends came to 8 bases. From germline, CDR1 is MDHEN and CDR2 SYDVKM. The CDR3 protein is CASSLIDYSNQPQHF. The CDR3 bases are TGTGCCAGCAGTTTAATAGATTATAGCAATCAGCCCCAGCATTTT.

The chain carries TRBV18 and TRBJ1-3, with D hard to call. V was cut by 3 bases and J by 2 bases, with 11 bases left in between. The CDR3 runs to 15 residues. Per germline, CDR1 KGHSH and CDR2 LQKENI. DNA of the CDR3: TGTGCCAGCTCACCGCGGGGTTCGGCTGGAAACACCATATATTTT. It specifies CASSPRGSAGNTIYF.

As DNA, the CDR3 is TGCGCCAGCAGCCAGGGGATTTTGGGCAGCTATGGCTACACCTTC. This gives the protein CASSQGILGSYGYTF. J is TRBJ1-2 and V is TRBV4-1; D gene ambiguous. The CDR3 totals 15 residues. Germline V gene lookup returns CDR1 MGHRA and CDR2 YSYEKL. The V end lost 3 bases, the J end lost 4 bases, and 15 bases lay between the germline ends.

The genes are TRBV11-3 and TRBJ2-7; D call uncertain. V gave up 5 bases and J gave up 0 bases, with 14 bases separating them. The CDR3 has 15 amino acids. The germline gives CDR1 SGHNT, CDR2 YENEEA. CDR3 amino acids: CASSPWNPNSYEQYF. CDR3 DNA: TGTGCCAGCAGCCCCTGGAATCCGAACTCCTACGAGCAGTACTTC.

The table lists this clone with a few counts. The rearrangement joins TRBV19 to TRBJ1-5; D is unclear. V gave up 7 bases and J gave up 2 bases, with 18 bases separating them. Germline values: CDR1 LNHDA, CDR2 SQIVND (reference sequence). The CDR3 has 16 amino acids. The DNA for the CDR3 is TGTGCCAGTACCACTGGGGAAGGTCGGGGCAATCAGCCCCAGCATTTT. Residues: CASTTGEGRGNQPQHF.